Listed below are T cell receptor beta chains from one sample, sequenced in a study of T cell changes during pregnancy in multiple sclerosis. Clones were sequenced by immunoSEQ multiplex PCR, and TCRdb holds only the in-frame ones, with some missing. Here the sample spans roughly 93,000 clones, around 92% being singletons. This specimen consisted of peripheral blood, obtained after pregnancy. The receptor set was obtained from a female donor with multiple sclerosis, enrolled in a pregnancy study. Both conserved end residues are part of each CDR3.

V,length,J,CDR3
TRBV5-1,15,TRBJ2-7,CASSLLRNSSYEQYF
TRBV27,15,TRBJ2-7,CASSTTSGRAYEQYF
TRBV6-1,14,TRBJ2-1,CASTGTGVGNEQFF
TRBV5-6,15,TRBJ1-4,CASSLGRAPGEKLFF
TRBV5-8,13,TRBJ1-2,CASSLNRDYGYTF
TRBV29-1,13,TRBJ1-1,CSVAGTGRTEAFF
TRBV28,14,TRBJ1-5,CASSRPGQGSPQHF
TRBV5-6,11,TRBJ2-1,CASSLGREQFF
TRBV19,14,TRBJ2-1,CASSSQAGGYEQFF
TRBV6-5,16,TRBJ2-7,CASSYSGPAGFYEQYF
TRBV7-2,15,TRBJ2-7,CASSLRLDWTYEQYF
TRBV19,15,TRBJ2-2,CASSPRQGSTGELFF
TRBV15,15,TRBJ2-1,CATSREAPGEGEQFF
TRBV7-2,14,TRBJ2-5,CASSFSQGAETQYF
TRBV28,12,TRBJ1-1,CASTIERGEAFF